The 27 T cell receptor beta chains below come from one sample, sequenced in a study of response to subunit inactivated influenza vaccine. Using its own MiXCR run on the RT-PCR reads, TCRdb lists one record per CDR3 protein. Of around 570,000 distinct CDR3 sequences in the sample, roughly 8.2% are singletons; the top ten hold 10% to 15%. This material consisted of PBMCs from blood, taken around 25 months after vaccination. The receptor source for this set is a man between 45 and 75 years old who received an inactivated influenza vaccine.

This clonotype has at least ten counts. The chain combines TRBV29-1 with TRBJ2-3; D is unresolved. Trimming removed 2 bases from V and 4 bases from J, with 4 bases in between. Germline CDR1 is SQVTM and CDR2 is ANQGSEA. CDR3 length: 11 amino acids. CDR3 in DNA: TGCAGCGTTGAAAAGGCAGATACGCAGTATTTT. Translated: CSVEKADTQYF.

This clonotype was picked up a small number of times. This clone may be a read error of a much larger clone one base away. The J gene is TRBJ2-5, the V gene TRBV11-2; D may be TRBD1 or TRBD2 (5 bases each). From germline, CDR1 is SGHAT and CDR2 FQNNGV. The CDR3 spans 14 residues. The V end lost 7 bases, the J end lost 5 bases, and 17 bases lay between the germline ends. CDR3 nucleotide sequence: TGTGCCAGCATGACCTGGGGGTCTCTGGAGACCCAGTACTTC. Residues: CASMTWGSLETQYF.

This chain's CDR3 is CAWSGAPNEQFF. As DNA, the CDR3 is TGTGCCTGGAGTGGGGCTCCGAATGAGCAGTTCTTC. The chain joins TRBV30 to TRBJ2-1; no clear D. This CDR3 has 12 amino acids. Germline V CDR1 and CDR2: GTSNPN, SVGIG (reference sequence). With 1 base removed from V and 7 bases from J, the gap between germline ends came to 8 bases.

The CDR3 nucleotides are TGTGCCAGCAGCGGACAAGCCCTTTATGGCTACACCTTC. It specifies CASSGQALYGYTF. The chain combines TRBV6-6 with TRBJ1-2; D perhaps matches TRBD1 (5 bases). V was cut by 6 bases and J by 5 bases, with 13 bases left in between. The germline V gene has CDR1 MNHNY and CDR2 SVGAGI (reference sequence). This CDR3 has 13 amino acids.

This clonotype was counted ten times or more. The gene calls are TRBV27 and TRBJ2-5; 8 bases line up with TRBD2. Germline V CDR1 and CDR2: MNHEY, SMNVEV (reference sequence). After removal of 5 bases from V and 2 bases from J, the junction contained 7 bases not matched to a gene. This CDR3 has 15 residues. The CDR3 DNA reads TGTGCCAGCAGTAAAGAGGTAGCGGGGCAAGAGACCCAGTACTTC. Protein: CASSKEVAGQETQYF.

This clonotype was counted between two and nine times. The rearrangement joins TRBV7-2 to TRBJ2-7; possibly TRBD1 for D (5 bases). V shed 5 bases and J shed 3 bases, with 17 bases lying between them. There are 15 residues in the CDR3. Looked up from germline, CDR1 is SGHTA and CDR2 is FQGNSA. The chain's CDR3 is CASSLTPLGDYEQYF. The CDR3 DNA reads TGTGCCAGCAGCCTTACGCCCCTAGGGGACTACGAGCAGTACTTC.

This clonotype was seen a few times. The rearrangement joins TRBV7-9 to TRBJ2-3, with 10 bases identical to TRBD1. The CDR3 runs to 16 residues. In germline, CDR1 is SEHNR, CDR2 FQNEAQ (reference sequence). Trimming removed 5 bases from V and 2 bases from J; junction bases left unmatched: 7. CDR3 in amino acids: CASSPRTGGNTDTQYF. The CDR3 nucleotides are TGTGCCAGCAGCCCAAGGACAGGGGGGAACACAGATACGCAGTATTTT.

This clonotype showed up many times. This rearrangement joins TRBV9 to TRBJ2-1; 7 bases line up with TRBD1. J was trimmed by 8 bases and V by 5 bases; bases with no gene match: 13. Germline V gene sequence: CDR1 SGDLS, CDR2 YYNGEE. This CDR3 contains 15 residues. The CDR3 DNA is TGTGCCAGCAGTTTCGGGACAGTCCCCCTTTATGAGCAGTTCTTC. Protein: CASSFGTVPLYEQFF.

This clonotype was counted between two and nine times. This CDR3 reads CAISGRRDTDTQYF. DNA for the CDR3: TGTGCCATCAGTGGAAGACGCGACACAGATACGCAGTATTTT. This chain links TRBV10-3 with TRBJ2-3, with D unclear. The ends were cut back, 4 bases at V and 2 bases at J, with 10 bases in the middle. In germline, CDR1 is ENHRY, CDR2 SYGVKD. The CDR3 extends over 14 amino acids.

This clonotype was counted a few times. The J gene is TRBJ1-5, the V gene TRBV25-1; tentative D call: TRBD1 (6 bases). The CDR3 has 17 amino acids. Germline values: CDR1 MGHDK, CDR2 SYGVNS. The V gene lost 4 bases and the J gene lost 7 bases, with 23 bases spanning the gap. The CDR3 DNA sequence: TGTGCCAGCAGTGCCTCCACCGGACGACAGGCAGGACAGCCCCAGCATTTT. This translates into CASSASTGRQAGQPQHF.

This rearrangement joins TRBV20-1 to TRBJ2-3; perhaps D is TRBD1 or TRBD2 (5 bases each). This CDR3 is built from 13 residues. Trimming took 3 bases from V and 2 from J, leaving 9 bases between them. Germline loops: CDR1 DFQATT, CDR2 SNEGSKA (reference sequence). CDR3 loop: CSASSGATDTQYF. The DNA of the CDR3 is TGCAGTGCTAGTTCCGGGGCCACAGATACGCAGTATTTT.

This clonotype was counted a few times. This chain uses TRBV7-9 with TRBJ1-2; D is possibly TRBD1 (6 bases). Germline-derived CDR1 and CDR2 are SEHNR and FQNEAQ (reference sequence). The CDR3 extends over 16 amino acids. V lost 0 bases, J lost 8 bases, and 19 bases lay in between. CDR3 region: CASSLAPSTGNEGYTF. In nucleotides, the CDR3 is TGTGCCAGCAGCTTAGCCCCAAGTACAGGGAATGAAGGCTACACCTTC.

This clonotype was detected only a few times. This rearrangement joins TRBV30 to TRBJ1-6; 7 bases agree with TRBD1. The CDR3 is 14 amino acids. The V gene's germline CDR1 is GTSNPN and CDR2 SVGIG (reference sequence). Losses at the gene ends were 3 bases for V and 14 bases for J; bases not matched to a gene: 13. CDR3 protein: CAWRQPGQQESLHF. DNA of the CDR3: TGTGCCTGGAGACAGCCGGGACAGCAGGAATCCCTCCACTTT.

The J gene is TRBJ2-1, the V gene TRBV5-5; maybe TRBD2 (5 bases). Trimming took off 0 bases at V and 6 bases at J, with 10 bases between the two ends. The CDR3 has 14 residues. Germline CDR1 is SGHKS and CDR2 is YYEKEE (reference sequence). CDR3 nucleotides: TGTGCCAGCAGCTTGGAACTAGTGGTCAATGAGCAGTTCTTC. This translates into CASSLELVVNEQFF.

V gene TRBV20-1 combines with J gene TRBJ2-1; TRBD2 aligns across 9 bases. Germline V CDR1 and CDR2: DFQATT, SNEGSKA (reference sequence). V shed 0 bases, J shed 2 bases, and the junction held 5 bases outside the gene matches. This CDR3 spans 16 amino acids. The DNA for the CDR3 is TGCAGTGCTAGAGATCGGGCTAGCGGGACCTACAATGAGCAGTTCTTC. It is translated as CSARDRASGTYNEQFF.

This clonotype occurred many times. V and J are TRBV10-3 and TRBJ1-1; possibly TRBD1 for D (5 bases). Germline V gene lookup returns CDR1 ENHRY and CDR2 SYGVKD. The V end lost 10 bases, the J end lost 1 base, and 16 bases lay between the germline ends. The length of the CDR3 is 14 residues. The CDR3 coding sequence is TGTGCCAGCGGGCTGACAGAGAAGAACACTGAAGCTTTCTTT. Translation: CASGLTEKNTEAFF.

The chain uses TRBV15 and TRBJ2-3; the D is unclear. The CDR3 totals 15 residues. Per the germline V gene, CDR1 is LNHNV and CDR2 is YYDKDF (reference sequence). V was cut by 5 bases and J by 0 bases, with 12 bases left in between. The CDR3 is CATSHRAPSTDTQYF. CDR3 nucleotides: TGTGCCACCAGCCACCGGGCCCCTAGCACAGATACGCAGTATTTT. Filled out from reference TRBV15 and TRBJ2-3, the complete variable domain reads DAMVIQNPRYQVTQFGKPVTLSCSQTLNHNVMYWYQQKSSQAPKLLFHYYDKDFNNEADTPDNFQSRRPNTSFCFLDIRSPGLGDTAMYLCATSHRAPSTDTQYFGPGTRLTVL.

This clonotype has at least ten counts. DNA of the CDR3: TGTGCCAGCAGTGTTTCTGAGACAGACTACGAGCAGTACTTC. This encodes CASSVSETDYEQYF. The V and J genes are TRBV25-1 and TRBJ2-7; D possibly corresponds to TRBD1 (5 bases). This CDR3 region has 14 residues. Trimming took 4 bases from V and 3 from J, leaving 13 bases between them. Per germline, CDR1 MGHDK and CDR2 SYGVNS.

This clonotype was counted many times. The rearrangement links TRBV29-1 to TRBJ1-1; 11 nucleotides match TRBD1. The length of the CDR3 is 13 residues. Germline CDR1 is SQVTM and CDR2 is ANQGSEA. V dropped 4 bases and J dropped 8; count of bases not matched to a gene: 6. In DNA form, the CDR3 reads TGCAGCGTTGGGGACAGGGGGGGTGGCGAAGCTTTCTTT. Translated, it gives CSVGDRGGGEAFF.

V is TRBV20-1 and J is TRBJ2-2; a possible D gene is TRBD2 (6 bases). The CDR3 consists of 14 residues. V was pared by 2 bases and J by 4 bases, with 11 bases between. Germline-derived CDR1 and CDR2 are DFQATT and SNEGSKA (reference sequence). In DNA form, the CDR3 reads TGCAGTGCTAGACGGGGGATCGGCACCGGGGAGCTGTTTTTT. This codes for CSARRGIGTGELFF.

This clonotype was seen more than once but under ten times. This chain connects TRBV7-2 to TRBJ2-1; 9 bases map to TRBD1. The V gene end was trimmed by 0 bases and the J gene end by 5 bases; junction bases not matched to a gene: 8. Germline CDR1 reads SGHTA; CDR2 reads FQGNSA. The CDR3 is made up of 17 amino acids. This chain's CDR3 is CASSLALGTGHHNEQFF. CDR3 sequence (DNA): TGTGCCAGCAGCTTAGCGCTCGGGACAGGGCATCACAATGAGCAGTTCTTC. Together with reference TRBV7-2 and TRBJ2-1, the CDR3 gives the full variable domain: GAGVSQSPSNKVTEKGKDVELRCDPISGHTALYWYRQSLGQGLEFLIYFQGNSAPDKSGLPSDRFSAERTGGSVSTLTIQRTQQEDSAVYLCASSLALGTGHHNEQFFGPGTRLTVL.

This clonotype was seen ten or more times. This chain links TRBV6-2 or TRBV6-3 with TRBJ2-1; possible D gene TRBD1, 6 bases. This CDR3 is 14 amino acids long. Per germline, CDR1 MNHEY and CDR2 SVGEGT. The V and J ends lost 0 bases and 4 bases respectively, with 7 bases between them. CDR3 sequence (DNA): TGTGCCAGCAGTTACTCGAGGGGGTACAATGAGCAGTTCTTC. Its translation: CASSYSRGYNEQFF.

The genes are TRBV12-3 or TRBV12-4 and TRBJ2-7, with 15 bases lining up with TRBD2. V dropped 4 bases and J dropped 6; count of bases not matched to a gene: 7. CDR3 length: 16 amino acids. The CDR3 nucleotides read TGTGCCAGCAGTTCCGGGACTAGCGGGGGGACCCTCGAGCAGTACTTC. This sequence encodes CASSSGTSGGTLEQYF.

At least ten counts were recorded for this clonotype. V usage is TRBV5-1 and J usage is TRBJ2-4; D perhaps matches TRBD1 (5 bases). CDR1 is SGHRS, CDR2 YFSETQ, per germline. Trimming cost V 0 bases and J 7 bases, with 14 bases left between them. The CDR3 contains 15 residues. CDR3 loop: CASSLVRPGWNIQYF. CDR3 nucleotide sequence: TGCGCCAGCAGCTTGGTTAGACCAGGGTGGAACATTCAGTACTTC.

This clonotype turned up a few times. The CDR3 reads CSANSGSSYNEQFF. The CDR3 DNA sequence: TGCAGTGCTAATAGCGGGAGCTCCTACAATGAGCAGTTCTTC. V is TRBV20-1 and J is TRBJ2-1, with 9 positions matching TRBD2. With 4 bases clipped from V and 0 bases from J, the junction kept 1 base outside the gene matches. The CDR3 is 14 amino acids. Germline values: CDR1 DFQATT, CDR2 SNEGSKA (reference sequence).

This clonotype occurred a few times. The genes are TRBV27 and TRBJ1-5; D unresolved. The V end lost 5 bases, the J end lost 0 bases, and 11 bases lay between the germline ends. Germline loops: CDR1 MNHEY, CDR2 SMNVEV (reference sequence). The CDR3 consists of 15 residues. The CDR3 reads CASSRYFSSNQPQHF. In DNA, the CDR3 is TGTGCCAGCAGTCGCTACTTTTCTAGCAATCAGCCCCAGCATTTT.

V is TRBV9 and J is TRBJ1-6, with D unclear. The germline V gene encodes CDR1 SGDLS and CDR2 YYNGEE. Deletions cut 4 bases from V and 10 bases from J, with 15 bases between. This CDR3 has 14 amino acids. DNA of the CDR3: TGTGCCAGCAGCATACACTACGTGGAGTCACCCCTCCACTTT. Its translation: CASSIHYVESPLHF.